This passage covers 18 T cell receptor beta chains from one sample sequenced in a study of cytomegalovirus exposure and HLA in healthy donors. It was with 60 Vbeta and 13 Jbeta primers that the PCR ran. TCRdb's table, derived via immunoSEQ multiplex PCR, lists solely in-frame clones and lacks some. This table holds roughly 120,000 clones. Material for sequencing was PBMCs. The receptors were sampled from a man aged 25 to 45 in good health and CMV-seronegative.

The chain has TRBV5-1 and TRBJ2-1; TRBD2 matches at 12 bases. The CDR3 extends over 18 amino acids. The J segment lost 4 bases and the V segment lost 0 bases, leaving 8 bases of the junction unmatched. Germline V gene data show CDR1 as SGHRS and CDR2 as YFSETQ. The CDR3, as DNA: TGCGCCAGCAGCTTGGGGACTAGCGGGGAGGGGTTATACAATGAGCAGTTCTTC. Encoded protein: CASSLGTSGEGLYNEQFF.

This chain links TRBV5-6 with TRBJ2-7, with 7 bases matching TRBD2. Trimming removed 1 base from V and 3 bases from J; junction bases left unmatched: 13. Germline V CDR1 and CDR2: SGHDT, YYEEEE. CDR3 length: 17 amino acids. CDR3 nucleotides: TGTGCCAGCAGCTTGTTCTATGTAGCTAGCGGCCTCTACGAGCAGTACTTC. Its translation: CASSLFYVASGLYEQYF.

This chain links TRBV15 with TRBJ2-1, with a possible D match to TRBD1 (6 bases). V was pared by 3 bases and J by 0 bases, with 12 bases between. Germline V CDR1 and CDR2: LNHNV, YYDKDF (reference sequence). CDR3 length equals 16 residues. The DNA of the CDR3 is TGTGCCACCAGCAGCCGACAGGTTAGCTCCTACAATGAGCAGTTCTTC. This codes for CATSSRQVSSYNEQFF.

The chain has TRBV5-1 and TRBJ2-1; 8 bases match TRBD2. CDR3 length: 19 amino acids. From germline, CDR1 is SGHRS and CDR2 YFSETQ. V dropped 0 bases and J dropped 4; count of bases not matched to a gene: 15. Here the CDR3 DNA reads TGCGCCAGCAGCTTGGCCGGGGGGGACGCGAAGGGGTTATACAATGAGCAGTTCTTC. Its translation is CASSLAGGDAKGLYNEQFF.

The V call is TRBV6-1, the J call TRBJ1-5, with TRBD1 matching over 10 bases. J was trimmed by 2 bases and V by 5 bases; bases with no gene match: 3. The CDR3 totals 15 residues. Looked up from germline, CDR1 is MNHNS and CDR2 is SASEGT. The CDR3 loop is CASSIGTGGNQPQHF. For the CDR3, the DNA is TGTGCCAGCAGTATTGGGACAGGGGGCAATCAGCCCCAGCATTTT.

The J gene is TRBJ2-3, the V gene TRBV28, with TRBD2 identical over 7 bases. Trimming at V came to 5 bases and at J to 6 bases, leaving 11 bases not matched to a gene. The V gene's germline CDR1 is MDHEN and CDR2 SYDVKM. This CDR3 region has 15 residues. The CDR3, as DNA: TGTGCCAGCAGTGTAGCGGGTACTACCGCTGATACGCAGTATTTT. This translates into CASSVAGTTADTQYF.

The CDR3 DNA reads TGTGCCAGCAGTTTATTATCGGACAGGAGGCCAGATACGCAGTATTTT. Residues: CASSLLSDRRPDTQYF. V and J are TRBV28 and TRBJ2-3; 7 bases line up with TRBD1. V was pared by 1 base and J by 4 bases, with 8 bases of the junction left unmatched. The CDR3 covers 16 residues. CDR1 and CDR2 (germline): MDHEN, SYDVKM.

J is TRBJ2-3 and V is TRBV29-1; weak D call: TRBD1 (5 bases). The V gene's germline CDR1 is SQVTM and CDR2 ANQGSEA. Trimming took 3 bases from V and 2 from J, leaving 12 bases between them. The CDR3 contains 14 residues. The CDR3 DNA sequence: TGCAGCGTTGAGCCCCAGGGTGACACAGATACGCAGTATTTT. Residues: CSVEPQGDTDTQYF.

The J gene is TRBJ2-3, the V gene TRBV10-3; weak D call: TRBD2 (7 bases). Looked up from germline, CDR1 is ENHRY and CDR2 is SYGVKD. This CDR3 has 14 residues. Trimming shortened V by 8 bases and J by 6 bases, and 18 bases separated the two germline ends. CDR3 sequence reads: CAIGGGSRADTQYF. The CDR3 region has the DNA TGTGCCATCGGGGGGGGCTCCCGTGCCGATACGCAGTATTTT.

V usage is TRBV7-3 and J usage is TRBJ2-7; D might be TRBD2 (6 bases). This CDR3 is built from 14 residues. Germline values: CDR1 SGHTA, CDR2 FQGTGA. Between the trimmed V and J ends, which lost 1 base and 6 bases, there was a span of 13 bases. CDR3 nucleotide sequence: TGTGCCAGCAGCTTAAGTTCTGACGGGGGCGAGCAGTACTTC. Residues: CASSLSSDGGEQYF.

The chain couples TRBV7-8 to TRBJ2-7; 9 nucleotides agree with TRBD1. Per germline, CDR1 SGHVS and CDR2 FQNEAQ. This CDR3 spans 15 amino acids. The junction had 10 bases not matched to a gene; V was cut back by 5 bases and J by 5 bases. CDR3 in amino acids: CASSPRWTGAHEQYF. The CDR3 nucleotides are TGTGCCAGCAGCCCCCGATGGACAGGGGCCCACGAGCAGTACTTC.

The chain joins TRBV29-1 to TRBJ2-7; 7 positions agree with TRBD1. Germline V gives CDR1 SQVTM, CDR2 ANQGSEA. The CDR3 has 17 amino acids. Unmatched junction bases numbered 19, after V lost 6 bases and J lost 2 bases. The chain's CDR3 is CSVMGTDQLRGAYEQYF. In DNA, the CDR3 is TGCAGCGTCATGGGGACAGATCAGCTTAGGGGAGCCTACGAGCAGTACTTC.

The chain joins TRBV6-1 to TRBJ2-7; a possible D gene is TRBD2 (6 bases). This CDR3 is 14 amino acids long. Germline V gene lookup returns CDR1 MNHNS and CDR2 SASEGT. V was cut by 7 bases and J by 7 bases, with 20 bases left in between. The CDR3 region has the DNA TGTGCCAGCATGAAGGAGACCAACGCGGGGGAGCAGTACTTC. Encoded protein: CASMKETNAGEQYF.

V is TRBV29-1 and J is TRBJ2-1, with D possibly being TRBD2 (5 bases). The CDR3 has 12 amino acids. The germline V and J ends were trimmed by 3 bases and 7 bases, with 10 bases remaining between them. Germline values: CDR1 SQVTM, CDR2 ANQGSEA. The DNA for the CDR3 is TGCAGCGTTGACGAGGGAACGAATGAGCAGTTCTTC. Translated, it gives CSVDEGTNEQFF.

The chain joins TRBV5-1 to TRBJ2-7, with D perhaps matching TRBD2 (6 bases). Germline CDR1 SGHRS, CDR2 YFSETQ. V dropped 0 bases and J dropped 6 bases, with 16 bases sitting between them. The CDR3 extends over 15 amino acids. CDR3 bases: TGCGCCAGCAGCTTGGGAGATGACCGGGGGAGCGAGCAGTACTTC. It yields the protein CASSLGDDRGSEQYF.

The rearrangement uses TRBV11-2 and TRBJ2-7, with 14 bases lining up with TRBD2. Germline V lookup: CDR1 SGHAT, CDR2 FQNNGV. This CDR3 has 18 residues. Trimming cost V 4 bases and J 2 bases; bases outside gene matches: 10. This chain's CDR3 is CASSSPGLAGDRAYEQYF. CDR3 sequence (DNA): TGTGCCAGCAGCTCCCCGGGACTAGCGGGAGATCGGGCCTACGAGCAGTACTTC.

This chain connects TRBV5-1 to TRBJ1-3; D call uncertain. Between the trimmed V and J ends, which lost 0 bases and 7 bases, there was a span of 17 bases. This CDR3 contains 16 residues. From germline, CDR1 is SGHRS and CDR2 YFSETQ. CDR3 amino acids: CASSLVGVEAGNTIYF. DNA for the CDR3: TGCGCCAGCAGCTTGGTTGGAGTGGAGGCGGGTAACACCATATATTTT.

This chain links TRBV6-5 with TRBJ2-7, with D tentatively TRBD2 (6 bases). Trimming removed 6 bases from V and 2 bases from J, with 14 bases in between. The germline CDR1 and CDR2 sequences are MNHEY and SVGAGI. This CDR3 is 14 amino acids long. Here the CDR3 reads CASSPSGPAYEQYF. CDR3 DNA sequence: TGTGCCAGCAGCCCCAGCGGGCCAGCCTACGAGCAGTACTTC.